This T cell receptor (beta chain) stems from a study of control samples from healthy donors and cancer patients. Data came from immunoSEQ multiplex PCR; TCRdb stores just in-frame clones and leaves some out. The sample holds approximately 150,000 clones, around 90% seen once. Losses at the gene ends were 5 bases for V and 5 bases for J; bases not matched to a gene: 12. Germline CDR1 and CDR2: SEHNR and FQNEAQ (reference sequence). There are 17 residues in the CDR3. The chain is built from TRBV7-9 and TRBJ2-2, with 9 bases that match TRBD2. Sequenced sample: blood. The TCR was taken from a man aged 25 to 40 in good health. This chain's CDR3 is CASSPSALAGRTGELFF. In nucleotides, the CDR3 is TGTGCCAGCAGCCCCTCAGCGCTAGCGGGGCGGACCGGGGAGCTGTTTTTT. Filled out from reference TRBV7-9 and TRBJ2-2, the complete variable domain reads DTGVSQNPRHKITKRGQNVTFRCDPISEHNRLYWYRQTLGQGPEFLTYFQNEAQLEKSRLLSDRFSAERPKGSFSTLEIQRTEQGDSAMYLCASSPSALAGRTGELFFGEGSRLTVL.